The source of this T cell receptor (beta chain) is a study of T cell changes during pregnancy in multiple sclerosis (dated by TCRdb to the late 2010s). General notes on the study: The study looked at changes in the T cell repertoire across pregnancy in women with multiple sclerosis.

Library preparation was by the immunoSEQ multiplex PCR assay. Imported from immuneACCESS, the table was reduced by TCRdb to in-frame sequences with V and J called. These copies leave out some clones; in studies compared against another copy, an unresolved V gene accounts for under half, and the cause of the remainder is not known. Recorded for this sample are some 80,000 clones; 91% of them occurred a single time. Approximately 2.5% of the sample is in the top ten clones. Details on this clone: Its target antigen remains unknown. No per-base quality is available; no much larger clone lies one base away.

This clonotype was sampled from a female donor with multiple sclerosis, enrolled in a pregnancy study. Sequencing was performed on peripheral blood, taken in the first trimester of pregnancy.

The CDR3 region has the sequence CAISERLASYEQYF. DNA sequence: TGTGCCATCAGTGAGAGACTAGCGTCCTACGAGCAGTACTTC. The chain employs TRBV10-3 and TRBJ2-7, with 8 bases matching TRBD2. Spanning cysteine to phenylalanine, the CDR3 consists of 14 amino acids. Of the read, only the CDR3 DNA is kept; its 42 bases are in frame from base 1. CDR1 and CDR2, per the germline V gene, are ENHRY and SYGVKD. V trim: 2 bases; J trim: 1 base; unmatched bases: 1.